This passage covers 9 T cell receptor beta chains from one sample sequenced in a study of T cell responses to AZD1222 COVID-19 vaccine. The repertoire was sequenced with immunoSEQ multiplex PCR; TCRdb's copy has only in-frame clones and lacks some. The profile covers approximately 110,000 clones, with approximately 85% appearing a single time and just under 4.5% taken by the ten largest. Here the sequenced sample was peripheral blood, taken 28 days after the second AZD1222 dose. The origin of the receptors is an adult who received the AZD1222 COVID-19 vaccine.

The chain recombines TRBV30 with TRBJ1-1; D not resolved. With 2 bases removed from V and 11 bases from J, the gap between germline ends came to 12 bases. Germline V CDR1 and CDR2: GTSNPN, SVGIG (reference sequence). CDR3 size: 11 residues. This chain's CDR3 is CAWSMTMGAFF. DNA of the CDR3: TGTGCCTGGAGTATGACAATGGGGGCTTTCTTT.

The rearrangement joins TRBV29-1 to TRBJ1-5; D possibly corresponds to TRBD1 (5 bases). Germline CDR1 SQVTM, CDR2 ANQGSEA. The CDR3 runs to 13 residues. Trimming took 2 bases from V and 6 from J, leaving 11 bases between them. The CDR3 DNA follows: TGCAGCGTTGAACAGGGACCGGGTCAGCCCCAGCATTTT. It yields the protein CSVEQGPGQPQHF.

The chain carries TRBV6-5 and TRBJ2-7; 10 positions match TRBD2. The germline V gene encodes CDR1 MNHEY and CDR2 SVGAGI. The CDR3 loop spans 13 amino acids. Germline trimming cut 6 bases from V and 5 bases from J; bases unmatched to any gene: 4. CDR3 DNA: TGTGCCAGCAGAGTAGCGGGGGGTAACGAGCAGTACTTC. It codes for CASRVAGGNEQYF.

The rearrangement links TRBV7-2 to TRBJ1-6; the D gene is possibly TRBD1 (6 bases). This CDR3 has 16 amino acids. Looked up from germline, CDR1 is SGHTA and CDR2 is FQGNSA. Deletions cut 3 bases from V and 6 bases from J, with 15 bases between. The CDR3 DNA follows: TGTGCCAGCAGCTTGGCAGGGGCCAACACTAATTCACCCCTCCACTTT. Protein: CASSLAGANTNSPLHF.

V is TRBV5-1 and J is TRBJ2-5; a weak D match, TRBD2 (7 bases). This CDR3 spans 16 amino acids. Germline loops: CDR1 SGHRS, CDR2 YFSETQ. The V end was cut by 1 base, the J end by 1 base, with 14 bases between. Written as DNA, the CDR3 is TGCGCCAGCAGCTTGAGCGGCGGGGGCACCCAAGAGACCCAGTACTTC. Protein sequence: CASSLSGGGTQETQYF.

This clone was seen a single time. The chain carries TRBV27 and TRBJ2-7; TRBD2 is a possible D gene (6 bases). The CDR3 has 13 residues. Trimming pared 5 bases from V and 1 base from J, leaving 9 bases between. Germline CDR1 is MNHEY and CDR2 is SMNVEV (reference sequence). CDR3 sequence (DNA): TGTGCCAGCAGTAAGGAGGGGTCCTACGAGCAGTACTTC. Translated, it gives CASSKEGSYEQYF.

The V call is TRBV6-5, the J call TRBJ2-5, with 9 bases that match TRBD2. J was trimmed by 3 bases and V by 9 bases; bases with no gene match: 8. Germline V gene sequence: CDR1 MNHEY, CDR2 SVGAGI. This CDR3 has 14 residues. CDR3 sequence: CASDSGGTEETQYF. CDR3 DNA sequence: TGTGCCAGTGACAGCGGGGGGACCGAAGAGACCCAGTACTTC.

In DNA, the CDR3 is TGTGCCAGCAGTTCCCAAAGAGGGCCCTACGAGCAGTACTTC. Translating gives CASSSQRGPYEQYF. This chain connects TRBV27 to TRBJ2-7; possible D gene TRBD2, 5 bases. Germline CDR1 MNHEY, CDR2 SMNVEV (reference sequence). CDR3 length: 14 residues. V was cut by 4 bases and J by 2 bases, with 12 bases left in between.

The chain recombines TRBV28 with TRBJ2-7, with D perhaps matching TRBD1 (5 bases). Looked up from germline, CDR1 is MDHEN and CDR2 is SYDVKM. This CDR3 comprises 15 residues. The germline V and J ends were trimmed by 2 bases and 3 bases, with 14 bases remaining between them. The CDR3 coding sequence is TGTGCCAGCAGTTTAAGGGCAGGGCCCTACTACGAGCAGTACTTC. The encoded protein is CASSLRAGPYYEQYF.